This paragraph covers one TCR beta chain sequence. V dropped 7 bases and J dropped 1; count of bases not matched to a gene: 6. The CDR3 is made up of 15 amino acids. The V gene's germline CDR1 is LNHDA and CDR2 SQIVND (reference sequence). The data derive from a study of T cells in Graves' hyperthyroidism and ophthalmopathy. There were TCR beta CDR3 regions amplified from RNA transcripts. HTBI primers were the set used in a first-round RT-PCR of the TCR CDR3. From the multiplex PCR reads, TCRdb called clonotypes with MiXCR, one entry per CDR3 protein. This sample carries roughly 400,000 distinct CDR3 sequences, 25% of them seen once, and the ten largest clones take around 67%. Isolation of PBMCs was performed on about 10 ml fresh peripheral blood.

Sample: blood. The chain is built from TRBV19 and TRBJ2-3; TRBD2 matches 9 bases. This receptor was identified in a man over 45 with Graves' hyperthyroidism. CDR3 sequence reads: CASKPSGARTDTQYF. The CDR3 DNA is TGTGCCAGTAAACCTAGCGGGGCCCGCACAGATACGCAGTATTTT.